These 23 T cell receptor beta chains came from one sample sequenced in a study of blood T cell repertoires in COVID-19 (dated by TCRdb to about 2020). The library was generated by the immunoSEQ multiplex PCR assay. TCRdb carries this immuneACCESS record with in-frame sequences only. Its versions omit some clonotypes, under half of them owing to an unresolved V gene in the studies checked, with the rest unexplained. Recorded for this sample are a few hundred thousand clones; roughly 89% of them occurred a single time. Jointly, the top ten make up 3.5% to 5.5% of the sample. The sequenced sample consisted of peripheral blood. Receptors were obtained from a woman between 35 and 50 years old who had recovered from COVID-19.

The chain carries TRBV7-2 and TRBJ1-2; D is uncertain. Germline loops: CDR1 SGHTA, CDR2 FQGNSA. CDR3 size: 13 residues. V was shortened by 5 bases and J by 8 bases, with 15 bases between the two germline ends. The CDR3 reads CASSPLAAGGYTF. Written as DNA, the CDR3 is TGTGCCAGCAGCCCCCTCGCAGCGGGCGGCTACACCTTC.

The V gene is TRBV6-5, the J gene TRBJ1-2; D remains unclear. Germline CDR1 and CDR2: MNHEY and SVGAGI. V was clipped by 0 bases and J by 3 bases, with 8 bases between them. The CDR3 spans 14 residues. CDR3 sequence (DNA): TGTGCCAGCAGTTACTCGTACGTAGACTATGGCTACACCTTC. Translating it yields CASSYSYVDYGYTF.

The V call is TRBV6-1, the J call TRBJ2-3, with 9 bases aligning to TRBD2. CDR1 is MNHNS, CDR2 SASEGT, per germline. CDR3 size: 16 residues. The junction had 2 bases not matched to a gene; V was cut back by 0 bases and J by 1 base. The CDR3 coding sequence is TGTGCCAGCAGTGAAGCATCTAGCGGGGGCACAGATACGCAGTATTTT. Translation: CASSEASSGGTDTQYF.

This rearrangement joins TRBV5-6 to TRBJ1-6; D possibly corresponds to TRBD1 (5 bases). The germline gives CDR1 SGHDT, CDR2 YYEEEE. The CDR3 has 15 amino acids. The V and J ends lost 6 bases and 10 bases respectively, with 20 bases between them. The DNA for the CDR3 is TGTGCCAGCACCCTTGCTCCGGGGGTGGGCTCACCCCTCCACTTT. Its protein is CASTLAPGVGSPLHF.

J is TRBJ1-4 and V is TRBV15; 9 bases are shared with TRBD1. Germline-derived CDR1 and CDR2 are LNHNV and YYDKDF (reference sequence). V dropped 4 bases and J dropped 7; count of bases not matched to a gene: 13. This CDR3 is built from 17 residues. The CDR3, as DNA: TGTGCCACCAGCACCACACCGGGACAGGGTTGGGCTGAAAAACTGTTTTTT. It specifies CATSTTPGQGWAEKLFF.

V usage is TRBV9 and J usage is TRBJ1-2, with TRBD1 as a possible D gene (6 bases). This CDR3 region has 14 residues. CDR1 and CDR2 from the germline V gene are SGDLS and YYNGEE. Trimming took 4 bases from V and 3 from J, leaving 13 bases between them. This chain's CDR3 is CASSPSQGDYGYTF. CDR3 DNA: TGTGCCAGCAGCCCGTCACAGGGAGACTATGGCTACACCTTC.

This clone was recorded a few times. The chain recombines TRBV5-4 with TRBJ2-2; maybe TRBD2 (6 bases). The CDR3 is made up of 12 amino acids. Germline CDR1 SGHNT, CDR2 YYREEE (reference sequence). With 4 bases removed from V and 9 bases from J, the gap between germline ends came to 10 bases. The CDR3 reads CASSPAGRELFF. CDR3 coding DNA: TGTGCCAGCAGCCCGGCGGGGCGGGAGCTGTTTTTT.

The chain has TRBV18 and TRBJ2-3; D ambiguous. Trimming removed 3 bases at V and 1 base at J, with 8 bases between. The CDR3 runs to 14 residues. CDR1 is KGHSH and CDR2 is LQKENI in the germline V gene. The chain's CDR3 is CASSPRVGTDTQYF. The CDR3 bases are TGTGCCAGCTCACCCCGGGTGGGCACAGATACGCAGTATTTT.

CDR3 sequence (DNA): TGTGCCAGCAGTACCCAAAGCGGGGGCAACACCGGGGAGCTGTTTTTT. Translated, it gives CASSTQSGGNTGELFF. V is TRBV5-4 and J is TRBJ2-2; 8 bases match TRBD2. The V gene's germline CDR1 is SGHNT and CDR2 YYREEE (reference sequence). The CDR3 is made up of 16 amino acids. The V and J ends lost 5 bases and 2 bases, in that order; junction bases with no gene match: 8.

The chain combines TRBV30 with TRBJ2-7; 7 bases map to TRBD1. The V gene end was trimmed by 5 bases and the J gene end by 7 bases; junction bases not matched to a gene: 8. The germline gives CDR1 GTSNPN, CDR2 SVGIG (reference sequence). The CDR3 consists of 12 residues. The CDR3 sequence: CAWGAGGGEQYV. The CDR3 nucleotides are TGTGCCTGGGGGGCAGGGGGTGGGGAGCAGTACGTC.

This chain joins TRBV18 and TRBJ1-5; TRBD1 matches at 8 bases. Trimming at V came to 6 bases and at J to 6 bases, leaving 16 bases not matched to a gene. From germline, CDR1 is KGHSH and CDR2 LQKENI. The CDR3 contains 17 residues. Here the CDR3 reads CASSPYAGGEGSQPQHF. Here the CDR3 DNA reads TGTGCCAGCTCCCCCTACGCAGGGGGCGAGGGTAGTCAGCCCCAGCATTTT.

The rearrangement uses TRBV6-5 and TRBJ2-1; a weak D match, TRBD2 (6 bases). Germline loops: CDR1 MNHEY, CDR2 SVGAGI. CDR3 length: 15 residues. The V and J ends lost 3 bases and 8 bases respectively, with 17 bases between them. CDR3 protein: CASSYYGSRFDEQFF. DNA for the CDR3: TGTGCCAGCAGTTATTACGGGAGTCGTTTTGATGAGCAGTTCTTC.

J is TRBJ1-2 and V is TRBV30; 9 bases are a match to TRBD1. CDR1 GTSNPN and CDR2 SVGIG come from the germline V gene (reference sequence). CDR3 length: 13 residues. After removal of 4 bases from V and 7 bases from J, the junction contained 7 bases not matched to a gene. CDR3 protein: CAWTIQGAFGYTF. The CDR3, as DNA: TGTGCCTGGACCATACAGGGGGCGTTTGGCTACACCTTC.

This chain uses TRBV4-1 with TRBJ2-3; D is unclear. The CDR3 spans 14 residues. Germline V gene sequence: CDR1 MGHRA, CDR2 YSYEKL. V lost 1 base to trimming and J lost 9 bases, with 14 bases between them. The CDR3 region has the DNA TGCGCCAGCAGCCAAGCTTCGAGCGTTCTCACGCAGTATTTT. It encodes CASSQASSVLTQYF.

The CDR3 loop reads CASSLVGGGGWGTEAFF. CDR3 sequence (DNA): TGTGCCAGCAGCTTGGTCGGGGGCGGGGGTTGGGGCACTGAAGCTTTCTTT. The chain couples TRBV5-5 to TRBJ1-1; tentatively, D is TRBD1 (6 bases). CDR3 length: 17 amino acids. In germline, CDR1 is SGHKS, CDR2 YYEKEE (reference sequence). V lost 0 bases and J lost 4, with 19 bases in between.

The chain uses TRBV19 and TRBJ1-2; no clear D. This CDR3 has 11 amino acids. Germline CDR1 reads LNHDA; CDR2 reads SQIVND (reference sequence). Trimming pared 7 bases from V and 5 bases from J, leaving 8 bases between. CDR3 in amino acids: CASTTRYGYTF. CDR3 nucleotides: TGTGCCAGTACCACCCGGTATGGCTACACCTTC.

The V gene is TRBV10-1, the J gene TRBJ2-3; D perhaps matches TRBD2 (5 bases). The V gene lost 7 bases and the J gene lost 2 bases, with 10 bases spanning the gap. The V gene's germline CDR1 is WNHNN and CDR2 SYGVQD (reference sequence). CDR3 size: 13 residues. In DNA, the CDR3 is TGCGCCAGCATGTCGGGATCCACAGATACGCAGTATTTT. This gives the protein CASMSGSTDTQYF.

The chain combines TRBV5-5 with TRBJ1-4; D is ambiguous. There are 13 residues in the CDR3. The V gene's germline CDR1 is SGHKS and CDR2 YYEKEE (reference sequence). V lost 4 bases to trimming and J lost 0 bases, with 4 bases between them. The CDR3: CASSPTTNEKLFF. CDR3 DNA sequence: TGTGCCAGCAGCCCCACAACTAATGAAAAACTGTTTTTT.

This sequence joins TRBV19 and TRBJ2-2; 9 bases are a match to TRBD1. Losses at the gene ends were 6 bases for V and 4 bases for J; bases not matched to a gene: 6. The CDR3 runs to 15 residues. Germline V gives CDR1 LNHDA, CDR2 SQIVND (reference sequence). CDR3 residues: CASRGDRVGTGELFF. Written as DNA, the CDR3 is TGTGCCAGTAGGGGGGACAGGGTGGGCACCGGGGAGCTGTTTTTT.

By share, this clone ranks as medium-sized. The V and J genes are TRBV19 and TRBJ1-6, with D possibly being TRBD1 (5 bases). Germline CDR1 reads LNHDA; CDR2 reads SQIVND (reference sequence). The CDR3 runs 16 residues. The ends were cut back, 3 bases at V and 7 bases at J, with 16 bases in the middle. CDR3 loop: CASSITLRGGNSPLHF. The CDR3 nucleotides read TGTGCCAGTAGTATCACCTTGCGGGGCGGAAATTCACCCCTCCACTTT.

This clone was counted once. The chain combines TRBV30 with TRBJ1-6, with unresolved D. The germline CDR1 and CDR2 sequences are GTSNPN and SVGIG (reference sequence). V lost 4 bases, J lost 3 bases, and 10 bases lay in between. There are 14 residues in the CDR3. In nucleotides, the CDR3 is TGTGCCTGGACCGGGGAGGACTATAATTCACCCCTCCACTTT. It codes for CAWTGEDYNSPLHF.

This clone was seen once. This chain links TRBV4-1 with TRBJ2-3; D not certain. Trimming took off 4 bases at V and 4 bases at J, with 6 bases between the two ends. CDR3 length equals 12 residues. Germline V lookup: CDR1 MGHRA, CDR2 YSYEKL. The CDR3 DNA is TGCGCCAGCAGCCCCCATTCAGATACGCAGTATTTT. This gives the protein CASSPHSDTQYF.

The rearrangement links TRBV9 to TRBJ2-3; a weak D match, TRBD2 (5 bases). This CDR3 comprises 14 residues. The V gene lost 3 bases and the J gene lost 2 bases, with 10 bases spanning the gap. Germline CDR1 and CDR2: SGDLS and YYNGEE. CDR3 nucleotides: TGTGCCAGCAGCGAAGGACTCTTCACAGATACGCAGTATTTT. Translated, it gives CASSEGLFTDTQYF.